This T cell receptor beta chain was captured in a study of blood T cell repertoires in COVID-19. Study overall: Sites in the United States, Italy and Spain provided acute and convalescent COVID-19 samples. Sources were T cells, B-cell-depleted T cells, or PBMCs; the material itself was cDNA or gDNA.

Patients from Seattle were sampled longitudinally, starting during active infection. Data came from immunoSEQ multiplex PCR; TCRdb stores just in-frame clones and leaves some out. The data contain around 94,000 clones, roughly nine tenths of them singletons. CDR1 SGDLS and CDR2 YYNGEE come from the germline V gene. The CDR3 contains 16 residues. Trimming at V came to 3 bases and at J to 2 bases, leaving 6 bases not matched to a gene. What was sequenced was peripheral blood. The V call is TRBV9, the J call TRBJ2-1; 9 bases line up with TRBD1. This sequence originates from a woman aged 45-65 years with COVID-19, enrolled during active disease. The CDR3 protein is CASSAWGQGPYNEQFF. In DNA, the CDR3 is TGTGCCAGCAGCGCCTGGGGACAGGGTCCCTACAATGAGCAGTTCTTC.